Listed below are T cell receptor beta chains from one sample, sequenced in a study of blood T cell repertoires in COVID-19. Only in-frame clones appear in the TCRdb table, and some are missing; sequencing was by immunoSEQ multiplex PCR. Among around 100,000 clones, around four fifths were seen once, and the ten largest hold 9.5% to 13%. The sample taken for sequencing was peripheral blood. The receptors derive from a woman between 65 and 79 years old with acute or convalescent COVID-19. Each CDR3 is given with its conserved first and last residue. The order of the fields is CDR3 length, V gene, J gene, CDR3 protein.

12	TRBV30	TRBJ2-7	CAWRDFSYEQYF
12	TRBV19	TRBJ2-3	CASGRSTDTQYF
18	TRBV2	TRBJ1-2	CASRTSGGLGPVTYGYTF
14	TRBV5-1	TRBJ2-7	CASKVLEFPYEQYF
16	TRBV21-1	TRBJ1-5	CASSPSRDRFNQPQHF
13	TRBV10-1	TRBJ2-3	CASSLRATDTQYF
13	TRBV5-4	TRBJ1-1	CASSRKGTVEAFF
16	TRBV28	TRBJ1-5	CASSLTGVDSNQPQHF
14	TRBV7-2	TRBJ1-3	CASSLPGTGNTIYF
14	TRBV19	TRBJ2-1	CASSGWAGGNEQFF
15	TRBV2	TRBJ1-4	CASSGLTGIREKLFF
13	TRBV6-6	TRBJ2-5	CASSTGGQETQYF
17	TRBV14	TRBJ2-3	CASSQFTGAPFTDTQYF
12	TRBV6-5	TRBJ2-5	CASSQGWETQYF
13	TRBV12-3/TRBV12-4	TRBJ1-1	CASSPGTFTEAFF
15	TRBV28	TRBJ2-2	CASRFSGPESGELFF
12	TRBV5-8	TRBJ1-1	CASSFLRGHAFF
17	TRBV5-1	TRBJ2-3	CASSLTLAGGLTDTQYF
15	TRBV5-1	TRBJ2-5	CASSTAGGSVGTQYF
14	TRBV18	TRBJ1-2	CASSPGQGFNGYTF
15	TRBV6-2/TRBV6-3	TRBJ1-1	CASSYGPLGGTEAFF
14	TRBV3-1/TRBV3-2	TRBJ1-1	CASSQTNRGTEAFF
14	TRBV19	TRBJ1-1	CASRRTQSNTEAFF
15	TRBV5-8	TRBJ1-1	CASSLAGLMNTEAFF
13	TRBV7-2	TRBJ1-2	CASSLQQGYGYTF
15	TRBV6-5	TRBJ2-7	CASSYSVGGSYEQYF
13	TRBV7-2	TRBJ2-5	CASSLPGEETQYF
13	TRBV19	TRBJ2-7	CASMGARGPEQYF
16	TRBV4-2	TRBJ2-3	CASSQGLRASEDTQYF
12	TRBV19	TRBJ1-1	CASHQGATEAFF
15	TRBV3-1/TRBV3-2	TRBJ2-7	CASSDVGLGQNEQYF
16	TRBV18	TRBJ1-4	CASSPSGRGTNEKLFF
14	TRBV5-4	TRBJ2-5	CASSVAGSQETQYF
16	TRBV6-2/TRBV6-3	TRBJ2-2	CASSYLGLPNTGELFF
15	TRBV6-5	TRBJ1-2	CASSHRTGDRDGYTF
19	TRBV11-2	TRBJ2-3	CASSLSLGTSGGATDTQYF
13	TRBV4-3	TRBJ1-1	CASRFGVNTEAFF
17	TRBV7-9	TRBJ2-3	CASSGGTGGRGTDTQYF
12	TRBV11-2	TRBJ1-1	CASSLALTEAFF
14	TRBV2	TRBJ2-3	CASSNMPGGDTQYF
16	TRBV5-1	TRBJ1-3	CASSLSTGFSGNTIYF
16	TRBV4-1	TRBJ1-5	CASSQVGTGVHQPQHF
16	TRBV5-1	TRBJ1-5	CASSLDPQGGRQPQHF
16	TRBV19	TRBJ1-2	CASSISTGLYSYGYTF
16	TRBV6-2/TRBV6-3	TRBJ1-6	CASSPPPDRENSPLHF
15	TRBV7-2	TRBJ2-5	CASSQRTGGRETQYF
14	TRBV19	TRBJ2-3	CASSKQVSTDTQYF
15	TRBV12-5	TRBJ1-5	CASGSGGLSNQPQHF
15	TRBV10-3	TRBJ1-3	CAILAKGAAGNTIYF
14	TRBV5-4	TRBJ2-3	CASSREFQGDTQYF
14	TRBV5-4	TRBJ1-2	CASSLRLEGVGYTF
16	TRBV19	TRBJ1-6	CASSPSSVAYNSPLHF